A selection of T cell receptor beta chains follows, all from one sample in a study of T cell responses to AZD1222 COVID-19 vaccine. Profiled with immunoSEQ multiplex PCR; TCRdb holds only in-frame clones, not every one. Altogether about 140,000 clones are present, approximately 92% being singletons, with the ten largest covering about 3.8%. Sequencing was performed on peripheral blood, taken 28 days after the second AZD1222 dose. The receptor set was obtained from an adult who received the AZD1222 COVID-19 vaccine. Both conserved end residues are part of each CDR3. A D gene is named only where the DNA matches it firmly.

j_call v_call d_call cdr3_aa cdr3_nt
TRBJ2-2 TRBV7-3 - CASSLIATGNTGELFF TGTGCCAGCAGCTTAATAGCCACAGGGAACACCGGGGAGCTGTTTTTT
TRBJ2-1 TRBV7-3 - CASSLTPRSGYNEQFF TGTGCCAGCAGCTTAACCCCGCGATCGGGGTACAATGAGCAGTTCTTC
TRBJ2-6 TRBV20-1 TRBD1 CSASQGASSGANVLTF TGCAGTGCTAGTCAGGGGGCGAGCTCTGGGGCCAACGTCCTGACTTTC
TRBJ1-2 TRBV18 - CASSPKAREHYGYTF TGTGCCAGCTCACCAAAGGCCAGGGAGCACTATGGCTACACCTTC
TRBJ1-6 TRBV6-2/TRBV6-3 - CASSPRGNSPLHF TGTGCCAGCAGTCCCCGGGGGAATTCACCCCTCCACTTT
TRBJ1-2 TRBV19 - CASRRPEGYGYTF TGTGCCAGTAGAAGGCCGGAGGGGTATGGCTACACCTTC
TRBJ1-6 TRBV6-2/TRBV6-3 TRBD1 CASSYGPAGGHYNYNSPLHF TGTGCCAGCAGTTACGGACCGGCAGGGGGTCATTACAACTATAATTCACCCCTCCACTTT
TRBJ2-4 TRBV6-2/TRBV6-3 - CASSQSGTFIQYF TGTGCCAGCAGTCAATCCGGGACTTTCATTCAGTACTTC
TRBJ1-1 TRBV12-3/TRBV12-4 - CASSLSNTEAFF TGTGCCAGCAGTTTAAGTAACACTGAAGCTTTCTTT
TRBJ1-3 TRBV10-3 - CAISGPEGSSSGNTIYF TGTGCCATCAGTGGGCCAGAGGGGTCGAGCTCTGGAAACACCATATATTTT
TRBJ2-5 TRBV9 - CASSVAPASQETQYF TGTGCCAGCAGCGTAGCTCCGGCCAGCCAAGAGACCCAGTACTTC
TRBJ2-1 TRBV6-5 - CASSFVGIYNEQFF TGTGCCAGCAGTTTCGTAGGGATTTACAATGAGCAGTTCTTC
TRBJ2-5 TRBV14 - CASSPRTGTQETQYF TGTGCCAGCAGCCCTCGGACCGGGACCCAAGAGACCCAGTACTTC
TRBJ2-6 TRBV3-1/TRBV3-2 TRBD2 CASRREGYSGANVLTF TGTGCCAGCAGGAGGGAGGGCTACTCTGGGGCCAACGTCCTGACTTTC
TRBJ2-3 TRBV2 - CASNIRGGFTDTQYF TGTGCCAGCAACATCAGGGGTGGGTTCACAGATACGCAGTATTTT
TRBJ2-2 TRBV7-8 TRBD2 CASSLYQRENTGELFF TGTGCCAGCAGCTTATACCAGCGGGAAAACACCGGGGAGCTGTTTTTT
TRBJ2-3 TRBV4-3 TRBD2 CASSRGTSGTSTDTQYF TGCGCCAGCAGCCGCGGGACTAGCGGAACTAGCACAGATACGCAGTATTTT
TRBJ1-5 TRBV18 - CASSSQGNSNQPQHF TGTGCCAGCTCATCGCAGGGGAATAGCAATCAGCCCCAGCATTTT
TRBJ2-3 TRBV6-6 TRBD2 CASSYSGTSGADTQYF TGTGCCAGCAGTTACTCAGGGACTAGCGGAGCAGATACGCAGTATTTT
TRBJ2-1 TRBV29-1 TRBD2 CSAQTSGSFF TGCAGCGCCCAAACTAGCGGCTCGTTCTTC
TRBJ1-5 TRBV28 TRBD1 CASSWTGSQPQHF TGTGCCAGCAGTTGGACAGGGAGTCAGCCCCAGCATTTT
TRBJ1-5 TRBV19 - CASSIGSEGWNQPQHF TGTGCCAGTAGTATAGGTTCGGAAGGATGGAATCAGCCCCAGCATTTT
TRBJ2-2 TRBV2 - CASKKGGNTGELFF TGTGCCAGCAAAAAGGGGGGGAACACCGGGGAGCTGTTTTTT